This T cell receptor (beta chain) came from a study of chemoradiotherapy in HPV16-positive cancers. Study-wide background: A couple of HPV16-positive patients' cells yielded candidate HPV-specific clones and common motifs.

Trimming at V came to 4 bases and at J to 6 bases, leaving 8 bases not matched to a gene. This CDR3 spans 14 amino acids. Germline assignment: CDR1 SGHRS and CDR2 YFSETQ. Sequencing used immunoSEQ multiplex PCR; TCRdb keeps in-frame clones, though not all of them. This table has tens of thousands of clones, 87% appearing once. With respect to this clone: Antigen: not known.

Study-level findings and limits: Candidate HPV-specific clones and E7-related TCR motifs grew in tumor during treatment. The functional HPV-specific definition rests on just two HPV16-positive patients.

This sample comprised blood, obtained from a patient who underwent chemoradiotherapy. The rearrangement joins TRBV5-1 to TRBJ2-5; 8 bases fit TRBD1. The TCR sequence derives from a human donor with HPV-associated anogenital cancer. In DNA, the CDR3 is TGCGCCAGCAGCGCAGGACAGGGATGGCAGACCCAGTACTTC. As protein: CASSAGQGWQTQYF.